The next 4 T cell receptor beta chains were all read from a single sample in a study of cytomegalovirus exposure and HLA in healthy donors. The PCR used 60 Vbeta and 13 Jbeta primers. TCRdb's table, derived via immunoSEQ multiplex PCR, lists solely in-frame clones and lacks some. Of 150,000 to 200,000 clones listed, approximately 80% are singletons. Material for sequencing was PBMCs. The receptors come from a woman in her thirties in good health and CMV-seronegative.

V is TRBV14 and J is TRBJ1-2, with unresolved D. This CDR3 is 14 amino acids long. Germline V gene lookup returns CDR1 SGHDN and CDR2 FVKESK. Between the trimmed V and J ends, which lost 1 base and 2 bases, there was a span of 8 bases. CDR3 amino acids: CASSQVYGNYGYTF. For the CDR3, the DNA is TGTGCCAGCAGCCAAGTTTACGGGAACTATGGCTACACCTTC.

V gene TRBV5-1 combines with J gene TRBJ2-1, with 7 bases fitting TRBD2. Germline values: CDR1 SGHRS, CDR2 YFSETQ. Trimming at V came to 4 bases and at J to 9 bases, leaving 16 bases not matched to a gene. CDR3 length: 16 amino acids. The DNA of the CDR3 is TGCGCCAGCAGCCGGGAGGAGATGGGAGGGCCGTCTGAGCAGTTCTTC. Protein: CASSREEMGGPSEQFF.

This chain's CDR3 is CASSNRTAVRETEAFF. The CDR3 bases are TGTGCCAGCAGCAATCGCACAGCCGTTAGGGAGACTGAAGCTTTCTTT. The chain recombines TRBV21-1 with TRBJ1-1. TRBV21-1 is tagged as a pseudogene. This CDR3 has 16 amino acids.

This clone appeared many times. The rearrangement joins TRBV28 to TRBJ2-3; 10 nucleotides match TRBD2. The CDR3 covers 13 residues. V lost 10 bases and J lost 2; bases outside the gene matches: 3. CDR1 and CDR2 (germline): MDHEN, SYDVKM. The CDR3 region has the DNA TGTGCCACCGGGACTAGCGTCACAGATACGCAGTATTTT. Translation: CATGTSVTDTQYF.